This T cell receptor beta chain was recovered during a study of T cells after yellow fever vaccination. Study as a whole: SMART-Seq v4 Ultra Low Input handled preparation of low-cell-number fractions.

CDR1 and CDR2 (germline): MNHNS, SASEGT. The CDR3 extends over 18 amino acids. The V end was cut by 5 bases, the J end by 5 bases, with 27 bases between. Only a few counts were recorded for this clonotype. What it binds is not known. Overall study results and limits: The study noted that FACS-sorted repertoires could contain abundant clonotypes contaminating from the bulk population. A small share of clonotypes appeared in both CD4 and CD8 compartments.

UMIs were added to TCR cDNA along with a universal primer site when it was made by 5'RACE template switching. From the 5' RACE reads, TCRdb called clonotypes with MiXCR, one entry per CDR3 protein. The table lists roughly 330,000 distinct CDR3 sequences, 6.8% of them singletons. The chain employs TRBV6-1 and TRBJ2-5; TRBD1 or TRBD2 may be the D gene (6 bases each). Source: PBMCs, taken 35 to 50 days after the first yellow fever vaccination. The clonotype was recovered from a man younger than 30 who received the YFV17D yellow fever vaccine. CDR3 nucleotide sequence: TGTGCCAGCAGTCCCGCAGGTTTGGGGGGCGCGTCAGGGGAGACCCAGTACTTC. Its protein is CASSPAGLGGASGETQYF.